This T cell receptor beta chain originates from a study of blood T cell repertoires in COVID-19. At the level of the study: COVID-19 samples, acute and convalescent, were from the United States, Italy and Spain. From T cells, B-cell-depleted T cells, or PBMCs came the material, which was cDNA or gDNA.

Under the authors' procedure: How many nucleated cells were present was estimated from reference gene primer amplification. The protocol was immunoSEQ multiplex PCR, while the TCRdb copy is restricted to in-frame clones and leaves out a portion. The V and J calls and clone size were taken over from that table, and D and trimming were inferred from the DNA. The sample consists of about 290,000 clones, about 82% of them appearing once. Germline CDR1 is MNHEY and CDR2 is SVGAGI. Trimming left V 2 bases short and J 3 bases short, with 10 bases between. This CDR3 is built from 14 residues. The chain couples TRBV6-5 to TRBJ1-2; D is possibly TRBD1 (5 bases). Input material: peripheral blood. The source is a woman between 50 and 59 years old with active or convalescent COVID-19. The CDR3 DNA reads as TGTGCCAGCAGTTACGACAGCAACTACTATGGCTACACCTTC. It encodes CASSYDSNYYGYTF.